The 27 T cell receptor beta chains below all came from one sample that was sequenced in a study of vaccination effects on CD4 cells after COVID-19. Clones were sequenced by immunoSEQ multiplex PCR, and TCRdb holds only the in-frame ones, with some missing. Here the sample spans under 40,000 clones, 70% to 85% being singletons. No cognate antigen is known for these TCRs. Antigen-specific CD4+ T cells expanded by the ViraFEST assay with viral peptide pools were then sequenced. Cells that had been cultured for 10 days were the source of isolated CD4+ T cells. All study participants received two doses of BNT162b2 or mRNA-1273 vaccine. This material consisted of CD4+ T cells from PBMCs cultured with HCoV-NL63 spike peptides, taken after COVID-19 vaccination. The receptors come from a human donor who received a COVID-19 vaccine. Some clones in this sample may be carry-over from other donors' samples.

The CDR3 DNA is TGTGCCACCACAATATACGGGACAGGGGGAGAAAAACTGTTTTTT. It translates to CATTIYGTGGEKLFF. The J gene is TRBJ1-4, the V gene TRBV6-5; 11 positions match TRBD1. The CDR3 length is 15 residues. J gave up 8 bases and V 10 bases, and 12 bases lay outside the gene matches. Germline CDR1 reads MNHEY; CDR2 reads SVGAGI.

The V gene is TRBV5-1, the J gene TRBJ2-2; D call uncertain. V was cut by 0 bases and J by 2 bases, with 14 bases left in between. The CDR3 loop spans 17 amino acids. The germline V gene encodes CDR1 SGHRS and CDR2 YFSETQ. The CDR3 spells CASSLGANLGNTGELFF. The CDR3 DNA sequence: TGCGCCAGCAGCTTGGGCGCCAACTTGGGTAACACCGGGGAGCTGTTTTTT.

This sequence joins TRBV30 and TRBJ2-2; 9 bases line up with TRBD2. Germline-derived CDR1 and CDR2 are GTSNPN and SVGIG (reference sequence). The CDR3 sequence is 15 residues long. V lost 0 bases, J lost 5 bases, and 4 bases stayed unmatched. The CDR3 coding sequence is TGTGCCTGGAGTGTACTTGCGGGGGGGACCGGGGAGCTGTTTTTT. It yields the protein CAWSVLAGGTGELFF.

This CDR3 reads CASSPLATSGPPDTQYF. The CDR3 DNA reads TGTGCCAGCAGCCCCCTCGCGACTTCGGGGCCACCAGATACGCAGTATTTT. This chain joins TRBV7-6 and TRBJ2-3; D assignment may be TRBD1 or TRBD2 (5 bases each). Trimming left V 5 bases short and J 4 bases short, with 22 bases between. The CDR3 is 17 amino acids. CDR1 is SGHVS and CDR2 is FNYEAQ in the germline V gene.

The V call is TRBV28, the J call TRBJ1-2, with 7 bases aligning to TRBD1. Trimming cost V 3 bases and J 1 base; bases outside gene matches: 11. CDR3 size: 17 residues. The germline CDR1 and CDR2 sequences are MDHEN and SYDVKM. The CDR3 protein is CASSLPFGGGVNYGYTF. CDR3 sequence (DNA): TGTGCCAGCAGTTTGCCGTTTGGAGGGGGCGTTAACTATGGCTACACCTTC.

The V and J genes are TRBV5-5 and TRBJ1-4; 9 bases agree with TRBD1. This CDR3 spans 14 amino acids. With 2 bases clipped from V and 8 bases from J, the junction kept 4 bases outside the gene matches. Germline CDR1 is SGHKS and CDR2 is YYEKEE (reference sequence). The CDR3 bases are TGTGCCAGCAGCTTTGGGGACAGGGTCGAAAAACTGTTTTTT. Protein: CASSFGDRVEKLFF.

The V and J genes are TRBV12-5 and TRBJ2-1, with TRBD2 identical over 12 bases. V was clipped by 6 bases and J by 7 bases; unmatched bases: 4. Germline assignment: CDR1 LGHNT and CDR2 FRNRAP. The CDR3 covers 14 residues. This chain's CDR3 is CASGLAGGRNEQFF. CDR3 in DNA: TGTGCTAGTGGGCTAGCGGGGGGGCGGAATGAGCAGTTCTTC.

The chain couples TRBV5-1 to TRBJ1-1; D remains ambiguous. This CDR3 has 13 amino acids. Germline V gene lookup returns CDR1 SGHRS and CDR2 YFSETQ. V shed 0 bases and J shed 5 bases, with 8 bases lying between them. The CDR3 is CASSLALGTEAFF. CDR3 DNA sequence: TGCGCCAGCAGCTTGGCCCTCGGTACTGAAGCTTTCTTT.

A few counts support this clone. The gene calls are TRBV19 and TRBJ2-1; possible D gene TRBD2, 7 bases. Germline V lookup: CDR1 LNHDA, CDR2 SQIVND (reference sequence). CDR3 length: 15 amino acids. Between the trimmed V and J ends, which lost 3 bases and 6 bases, there was a span of 15 bases. The CDR3 spells CASSISGGPANEQFF. The CDR3 nucleotides are TGTGCCAGTAGTATCTCCGGGGGGCCTGCCAATGAGCAGTTCTTC.

The chain employs TRBV15 and TRBJ1-3, with unresolved D. The length of the CDR3 is 13 residues. Between the trimmed V and J ends, which lost 1 base and 4 bases, there was a span of 5 bases. Germline values: CDR1 LNHNV, CDR2 YYDKDF (reference sequence). CDR3 amino acids: CATSRALGNTIYF. The CDR3 DNA reads as TGTGCCACCAGCAGAGCCTTGGGAAACACCATATATTTT.

In DNA, the CDR3 is TGCGCCAGCAGCTTGTTCGGGGGGAACACTGAAGCTTTCTTT. This encodes CASSLFGGNTEAFF. The V gene is TRBV5-1, the J gene TRBJ1-1; D is possibly TRBD1 (5 bases). There are 14 residues in the CDR3. V gave up 1 base and J gave up 1 base, with 8 bases separating them. Germline-derived CDR1 and CDR2 are SGHRS and YFSETQ.

The chain combines TRBV6-6 with TRBJ2-5; D not resolved. Per the germline V gene, CDR1 is MNHNY and CDR2 is SVGAGI (reference sequence). This CDR3 has 12 residues. The V and J ends lost 4 bases and 2 bases respectively, with 5 bases between them. The CDR3 here is CASSSGQETQYF. The CDR3 bases are TGTGCCAGCAGTTCCGGACAAGAGACCCAGTACTTC.

The chain couples TRBV2 to TRBJ1-5; D is unresolved. Germline-derived CDR1 and CDR2 are SNHLY and FYNNEI. Trimming cost V 4 bases and J 1 base, with 5 bases left between them. The CDR3 covers 13 residues. This CDR3 is CASSADSNQPQHF. In DNA form, the CDR3 reads TGTGCCAGCAGTGCGGACAGCAATCAGCCCCAGCATTTT.

This clone occurred a few times. This chain links TRBV29-1 with TRBJ1-3, with 7 positions matching TRBD1. Germline CDR1 and CDR2: SQVTM and ANQGSEA. V shed 7 bases, J shed 0 bases, and the junction held 9 bases outside the gene matches. The CDR3 sequence is 15 residues long. CDR3 nucleotides: TGCAGCGCTTCGGACAGGACGCGCTCTGGAAACACCATATATTTT. This codes for CSASDRTRSGNTIYF. Using reference TRBV29-1 and TRBJ1-3 for the parts outside the CDR3, the full variable domain is SAVISQKPSRDICQRGTSLTIQCQVDSQVTMMFWYRQQPGQSLTLIATANQGSEATYESGFVIDKFPISRPNLTFSTLTVSNMSPEDSSIYLCSASDRTRSGNTIYFGEGSWLTVV.

The chain carries TRBV24-1 and TRBJ2-2; D remains ambiguous. V lost 6 bases, J lost 1 base, and 8 bases lay in between. CDR1 and CDR2 from the germline V gene are KGHDR and SFDVKD. CDR3 size: 14 residues. In DNA, the CDR3 is TGTGCCACCAGTTTCGCACAGAACACCGGGGAGCTGTTTTTT. This sequence encodes CATSFAQNTGELFF.

V usage is TRBV7-2 and J usage is TRBJ2-7; D not resolved. Germline CDR1 and CDR2: SGHTA and FQGNSA. Trimming removed 2 bases at V and 3 bases at J, with 8 bases between. This CDR3 region has 13 residues. The CDR3 DNA sequence: TGTGCCAGCAGCTTAAATCCAGGCTACGAGCAGTACGTC. Translation gives CASSLNPGYEQYV.

The gene calls are TRBV4-3 and TRBJ1-2; a possible D gene is TRBD1 (5 bases). Trimming left V 1 base short and J 4 bases short, with 13 bases between. CDR3 length: 15 amino acids. Looked up from germline, CDR1 is LGHNA and CDR2 is YSLEER. CDR3: CASSQGRGERYGYTF. As DNA, the CDR3 is TGCGCCAGCAGCCAAGGGAGGGGCGAGCGCTATGGCTACACCTTC.

The genes are TRBV6-5 and TRBJ2-2; no reliable D call. Germline V gene lookup returns CDR1 MNHEY and CDR2 SVGAGI. V was cut by 8 bases and J by 6 bases, with 16 bases left in between. The CDR3 contains 14 residues. In DNA, the CDR3 is TGTGCCAGCTTCGCCAGTAGATCCTCCGGGGAGCTGTTTTTT. Protein product: CASFASRSSGELFF.

The chain has TRBV6-1 and TRBJ2-1, with TRBD2 matching 8 bases. The CDR3 has 16 residues. CDR1 and CDR2 from the germline V gene are MNHNS and SASEGT. V lost 3 bases, J lost 1 base, and 5 bases stayed unmatched. The CDR3: CASSDIAGKSYNEQFF. DNA of the CDR3: TGTGCCAGCAGTGACATAGCGGGGAAGTCCTACAATGAGCAGTTCTTC.

V usage is TRBV5-1 and J usage is TRBJ2-5; TRBD2 might be the D (6 bases). Per germline, CDR1 SGHRS and CDR2 YFSETQ. V was trimmed by 0 bases and J by 2 bases, leaving 14 bases between them. This CDR3 contains 16 residues. This CDR3 is CASSLGRGLAQETQYF. In DNA, the CDR3 is TGCGCCAGCAGCTTGGGGAGGGGACTCGCACAAGAGACCCAGTACTTC.

The chain couples TRBV11-2 to TRBJ2-3; no definite D call. The V end lost 6 bases, the J end lost 0 bases, and 7 bases lay between the germline ends. The CDR3 totals 13 residues. CDR1 and CDR2 from the germline V gene are SGHAT and FQNNGV. For the CDR3, the DNA is TGTGCCAGCAGGACACCTAGCACAGATACGCAGTATTTT. This encodes CASRTPSTDTQYF.

The chain recombines TRBV6-5 with TRBJ2-3; 7 bases are shared with TRBD2. V dropped 8 bases and J dropped 6; count of bases not matched to a gene: 11. The CDR3 has 14 residues. Germline V gene sequence: CDR1 MNHEY, CDR2 SVGAGI. In DNA form, the CDR3 reads TGTGCCAGCGGCCGGGGGGATGTAAAGGATACGCAGTATTTT. Residues: CASGRGDVKDTQYF.

Of note for this clone: One end of the junction is discordant with germline, which a read error may explain. The chain combines TRBV5-8 with TRBJ2-5, with TRBD2 matching over 9 bases. Per the germline V gene, CDR1 is SGHTS and CDR2 is YDEGEE. CDR3 length: 16 amino acids. CDR3 sequence (DNA): TGTGCCAGCACCTTGGGTAGCGGGGGCCGACAAGAGACCCAGTACTTC. Translating gives CASTLGSGGRQETQYF.

This sequence joins TRBV6-5 and TRBJ1-2; 11 bases align to TRBD1. CDR3 length: 14 residues. V shed 5 bases and J 5 bases; nucleotides not matched to a gene: 4. CDR1 MNHEY and CDR2 SVGAGI come from the germline V gene. CDR3 DNA: TGTGCCAGCAGTCGGACAGGGGGCGGTTATGGCTACACCTTC. It specifies CASSRTGGGYGYTF.

The chain recombines TRBV18 with TRBJ1-4; D gene uncertain. V lost 3 bases to trimming and J lost 7 bases, with 15 bases between them. There are 15 residues in the CDR3. Germline values: CDR1 KGHSH, CDR2 LQKENI. The CDR3 sequence: CASSPQRTGGEKLFF. The CDR3 nucleotides are TGTGCCAGCTCACCCCAGCGGACGGGAGGTGAAAAACTGTTTTTT.

This clone was seen a single time. The CDR3 here is CAISDGTSGPNYEQYV. CDR3 sequence (DNA): TGTGCCATCAGTGACGGGACTAGCGGACCCAACTACGAGCAGTACGTC. V is TRBV10-3 and J is TRBJ2-7, with 11 bases matching TRBD2. Germline CDR1 is ENHRY and CDR2 is SYGVKD. Trimming cost V 3 bases and J 3 bases; bases outside gene matches: 7. The CDR3 is made up of 16 amino acids.

This clone has more than one count but fewer than ten. CDR3 protein: CASSLEGRGSYEQYV. The CDR3 nucleotides are TGTGCCAGCAGCTTAGAGGGCAGGGGGTCCTACGAGCAGTACGTC. V usage is TRBV11-2 and J usage is TRBJ2-7; TRBD1 aligns across 7 bases. This CDR3 contains 15 residues. With V trimmed by 0 bases and J by 1 base, 3 bases remained unmatched. Germline V CDR1 and CDR2: SGHAT, FQNNGV.